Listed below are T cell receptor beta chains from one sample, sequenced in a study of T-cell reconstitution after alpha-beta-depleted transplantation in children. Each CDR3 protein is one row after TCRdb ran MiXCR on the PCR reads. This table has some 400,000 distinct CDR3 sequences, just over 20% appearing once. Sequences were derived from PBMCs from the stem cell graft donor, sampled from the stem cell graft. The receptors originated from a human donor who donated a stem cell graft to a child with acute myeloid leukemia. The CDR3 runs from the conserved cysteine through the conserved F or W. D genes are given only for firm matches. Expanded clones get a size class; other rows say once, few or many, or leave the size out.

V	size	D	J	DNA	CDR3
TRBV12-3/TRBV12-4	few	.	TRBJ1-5	TGTGCCAGCAGTCGACAGAATAGCAATCAGCCCCAGCATTTT	CASSRQNSNQPQHF
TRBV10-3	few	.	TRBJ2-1	TGTGCCCCCCCACGGCGGAAGATCTACAATGAGCAGTTCTTC	CAPPRRKIYNEQFF
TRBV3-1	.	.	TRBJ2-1	TGTGCCAGCAGCCAAGTCGGACGGCAGTTCTTC	CASSQVGRQFF
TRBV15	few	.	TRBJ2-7	TGTGCCACCAGCCAACCCGGGACACGAACCTACGAGCAGTACTTC	CATSQPGTRTYEQYF
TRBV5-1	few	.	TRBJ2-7	TGCGCCAGCAGCCCCCTGATCGCGTCCTACGAGCAGTACTTC	CASSPLIASYEQYF
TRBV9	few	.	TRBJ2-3	TGTGCCAGCAGCGGGAACACAGATACGCAGTATTTT	CASSGNTDTQYF
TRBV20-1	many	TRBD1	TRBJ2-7	TGCAGTGCTCCCAACGGACAGGGGGACTACGAGCAGTACTTC	CSAPNGQGDYEQYF
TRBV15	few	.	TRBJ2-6	TGTGCCACCAGCAGAGGGGTAAGGAGCTCTGGGGCCAACGTCCTGACTTTC	CATSRGVRSSGANVLTF
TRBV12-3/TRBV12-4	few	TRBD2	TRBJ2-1	TGTGCCAGCAGTTTAGAAGCGGGAGGGTCTTTCTCCTACAATGAGCAGTTCTTC	CASSLEAGGSFSYNEQFF
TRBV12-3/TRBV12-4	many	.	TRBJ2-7	TGTGCCAGCAGTTTAAGCGTAAGATACGAGCAGTACTTC	CASSLSVRYEQYF
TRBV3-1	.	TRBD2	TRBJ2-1	TGTGCCTGCAGCCAAGGGGGACTAGCGGTACCGTCCAACAATGAGCAGTTCTTC	CACSQGGLAVPSNNEQFF
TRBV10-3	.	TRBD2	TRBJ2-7	TGTGCCATCAGCTGGGGACTAGCGGGAGAAGCCGAGCAGTACTTC	CAISWGLAGEAEQYF
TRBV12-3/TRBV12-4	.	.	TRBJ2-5	TGTGCCAGCACCCTGGCATTGGAGACCCAGTACTTC	CASTLALETQYF
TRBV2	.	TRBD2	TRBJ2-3	TGTGCCAGCAGTGAACGAGCGGGAGGTCTTTCAGATACGCAGTATTTT	CASSERAGGLSDTQYF
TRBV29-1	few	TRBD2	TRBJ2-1	TGCAGCGTACGGACTAGCGGGGAGGTCAACAATGAGCAGTTCTTC	CSVRTSGEVNNEQFF
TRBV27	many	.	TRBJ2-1	TGTGCCAGCAGTCGTCCATACGGAAGCTCCTACAATGAGCAGTTCTTC	CASSRPYGSSYNEQFF
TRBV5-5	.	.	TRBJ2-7	TGTGCCAGCAGCTCCCGGGACACGCCCTACGAGCAGTACTTC	CASSSRDTPYEQYF
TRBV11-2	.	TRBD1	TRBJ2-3	TGTGCCAGCAGCATCGACAGGGGGCGCAGAGATACGCAGTATTTT	CASSIDRGRRDTQYF
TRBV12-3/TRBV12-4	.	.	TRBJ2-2	TGTGCCAGCAGTTTACAGGGGATGTATGGCGGGGAGCTGTTTTTT	CASSLQGMYGGELFF
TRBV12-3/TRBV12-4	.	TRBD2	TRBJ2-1	TGTGCCAGCAGTTTATGGGGGGGTGGAGGGGATGAGCAGTTCTTC	CASSLWGGGGDEQFF
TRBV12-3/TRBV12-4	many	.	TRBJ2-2	TGTGCCAGCAGTTTAGGGTTCGTTGGGGAGCTGTTTTTT	CASSLGFVGELFF
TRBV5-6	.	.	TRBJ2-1	TGTGCCAGCAGCCCCTCCGTTTACGGATCCTACAATGAGCAGTTCTTC	CASSPSVYGSYNEQFF
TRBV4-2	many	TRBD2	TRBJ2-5	TGTGCCAGCAGCCAAGGAGCGGGAGGTGAGACCCAGTACTTC	CASSQGAGGETQYF
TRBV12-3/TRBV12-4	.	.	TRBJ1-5	TGTGCCAGCAGTCCTACAGCGGGTGGCAATCAGCCCCAGCATTTT	CASSPTAGGNQPQHF
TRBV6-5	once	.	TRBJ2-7	TGTGCCAGCAGTTACTCGGGAGACTCGGTGTTTTACGAGCAGTACTTC	CASSYSGDSVFYEQYF
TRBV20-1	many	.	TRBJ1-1	TGCAGTGCTAGAGGGTACCATAGAGACACTGAAGCTTTCTTT	CSARGYHRDTEAFF
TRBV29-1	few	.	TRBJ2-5	TGCAGCGCCTGGGCCCAAGAGACCCAGTACTTC	CSAWAQETQYF